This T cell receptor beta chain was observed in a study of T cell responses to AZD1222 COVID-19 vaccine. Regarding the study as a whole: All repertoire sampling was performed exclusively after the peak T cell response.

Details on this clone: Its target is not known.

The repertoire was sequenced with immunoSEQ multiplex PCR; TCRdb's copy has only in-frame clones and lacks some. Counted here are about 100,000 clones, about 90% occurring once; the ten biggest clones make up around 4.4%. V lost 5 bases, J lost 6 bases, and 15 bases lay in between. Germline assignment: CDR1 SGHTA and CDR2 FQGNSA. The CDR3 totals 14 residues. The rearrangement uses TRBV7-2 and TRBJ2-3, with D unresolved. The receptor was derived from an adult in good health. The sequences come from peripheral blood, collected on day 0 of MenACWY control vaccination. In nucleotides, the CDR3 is TGTGCCAGCAGCCAAGGGCTTGGTTTCGATACGCAGTATTTT. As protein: CASSQGLGFDTQYF.